The next 21 T cell receptor beta chains were all read from a single sample in a study of T cells expressing NK-cell markers. TCRdb re-analyzed the 5' RACE reads; it lists each CDR3 protein once, without DNA. The ten most abundant clones cover around 30% of a sample with roughly 3,000 distinct CDR3 sequences. Material: blood T cells: a sorted CD56 or NKG2C T cell subset, CD4+ or CD8+ T cells, or bulk PBMC T cells (not recorded which). These receptors all come from a woman under 30 in good health.

Measured by frequency, this clonotype is medium-sized (0.01 to 0.1%). The rearrangement uses TRBV20-1 and TRBJ2-2; the D gene TCRdb calls, TRBD2, cannot be checked with no DNA. Per germline, CDR1 DFQATT and CDR2 SNEGSKA (reference sequence). This CDR3 spans 16 amino acids. CDR3 in amino acids: CSARDPEGRDTGELFF.

This clonotype is labeled medium-sized (0.01 to 0.1%) based on frequency. The rearrangement links TRBV2 to TRBJ2-7; absent DNA, TCRdb's TRBD2 call cannot be checked. Germline V gene lookup returns CDR1 SNHLY and CDR2 FYNNEI. CDR3 length: 15 residues. CDR3 sequence reads: CASRVLAGGPYEQYF.

This chain links TRBV12-3 or TRBV12-4 with TRBJ1-5; TCRdb returns TRBD1, unconfirmable since there is no DNA. The CDR3 extends over 16 amino acids. CDR3 region: CASSLVWGRGGQPQHF.

This clonotype registers medium-sized (0.01 to 0.1%) by frequency. The gene calls are TRBV5-1 and TRBJ2-7; checking the TCRdb D call of TRBD1 is not possible without DNA. The germline V gene has CDR1 SGHRS and CDR2 YFSETQ. This CDR3 is built from 13 residues. The CDR3 here is CASSPFSGEQQYF.

This clonotype shows up as medium-sized by frequency. V gene TRBV3-1 combines with J gene TRBJ1-6. The CDR3 covers 13 residues. Germline-derived CDR1 and CDR2 are LGHDT and YNNKEL (reference sequence). The chain's CDR3 is CASSQDTWAPLHF.

This clonotype ranks as medium-sized in terms of frequency. This chain uses TRBV6-1 with TRBJ2-1; TCRdb selects TRBD2, and the lack of DNA leaves this call unchecked. Germline V gene lookup returns CDR1 MNHNS and CDR2 SASEGT. The CDR3 sequence is 15 residues long. The CDR3 here is CASSATSGGADEQFF.

V is TRBV27 and J is TRBJ2-3; TCRdb designates TRBD2, a call that cannot be tested without DNA. The CDR3 sequence is 15 residues long. The germline gives CDR1 MNHEY, CDR2 SMNVEV (reference sequence). This CDR3 reads CATRALGIETDTQYF.

J is TRBJ2-1 and V is TRBV19; TCRdb picks TRBD2, but there is no DNA to check that call. The CDR3 has 15 amino acids. Germline loops: CDR1 LNHDA, CDR2 SQIVND (reference sequence). This CDR3 is CASSLTSLGRDEQFF.

The genes are TRBV6-2 or TRBV6-3 and TRBJ2-7; the D call from TCRdb, TRBD2, cannot be confirmed without DNA. The CDR3 has 17 residues. Per the germline V gene, CDR1 is MNHEY and CDR2 is SVGEGT. CDR3: CASSYPLVNGRRYEQYF.

This clonotype registers medium-sized (0.01 to 0.1%) by frequency. CDR3 in amino acids: CASSSLLAGGPSEQFF. V gene TRBV5-1 combines with J gene TRBJ2-1; TCRdb picks TRBD2, but there is no DNA to check that call. This CDR3 contains 16 residues. Germline V gene lookup returns CDR1 SGHRS and CDR2 YFSETQ.

J is TRBJ2-3 and V is TRBV6-5; TCRdb reports TRBD2, a call that lacks DNA to check it against. The CDR3 covers 16 residues. From germline, CDR1 is MNHEY and CDR2 SVGAGI. The CDR3 protein is CASSYHFTSSTDTQYF.

The rearrangement links TRBV3-1 to TRBJ2-5; the D call of TRBD2 rests on TCRdb alone, since no DNA is present to check it. The CDR3 is 17 residues long. Germline CDR1 LGHDT, CDR2 YNNKEL (reference sequence). The CDR3 here is CASSQGGRLAGVETQYF.

CDR3 sequence reads: CASSLSGNYIPYEQYF. V usage is TRBV11-2 and J usage is TRBJ2-7. Looked up from germline, CDR1 is SGHAT and CDR2 is FQNNGV. The length of the CDR3 is 16 residues.

V and J are TRBV30 and TRBJ2-1; TCRdb proposes TRBD1, but this gene call is untestable without DNA. The CDR3 extends over 16 amino acids. Germline V gene sequence: CDR1 GTSNPN, CDR2 SVGIG (reference sequence). CDR3 loop: CAWSAQGQGTYNEQFF. The complete variable domain, with remaining parts taken from reference TRBV30 and TRBJ2-1, reads SQTIHQWPATLVQPVGSPLSLECTVEGTSNPNLYWYRQAAGRGLQLLFYSVGIGQISSEVPQNLSASRPQDRQFILSSKKLLLSDSGFYLCAWSAQGQGTYNEQFFGPGTRLTVL.

By frequency, this clonotype is medium-sized. V gene TRBV10-1 combines with J gene TRBJ2-7; the TRBD2 assignment by TCRdb is unverifiable without DNA. Germline CDR1 WNHNN, CDR2 SYGVQD (reference sequence). The CDR3 has 16 amino acids. CDR3 sequence: CASSEESSGEGYEQYF.

The V call is TRBV20-1, the J call TRBJ2-1; TCRdb's D gene call, TRBD2, goes unchecked for lack of DNA. Germline CDR1 and CDR2: DFQATT and SNEGSKA (reference sequence). This CDR3 comprises 15 residues. CDR3 sequence: CSASGVQGRYNEQFF.

The gene calls are TRBV27 and TRBJ2-7. Germline V gives CDR1 MNHEY, CDR2 SMNVEV (reference sequence). The CDR3 sequence is 14 residues long. The CDR3 is CASSFYVSSYEQYF.

The J gene is TRBJ1-3, the V gene TRBV20-1; there is no DNA to check the TCRdb D call of TRBD1. This CDR3 is built from 14 residues. Per the germline V gene, CDR1 is DFQATT and CDR2 is SNEGSKA (reference sequence). The CDR3 loop is CSARDRRPGNTIYF.

The chain joins TRBV20-1 to TRBJ2-7. Germline CDR1 and CDR2: DFQATT and SNEGSKA (reference sequence). The length of the CDR3 is 14 residues. The CDR3 protein is CSARSLTESLEQYF.

This clonotype ranks as medium-sized in terms of frequency. V usage is TRBV20-1 and J usage is TRBJ2-5; TCRdb names TRBD1, which stays unverified in the absence of DNA. The CDR3 runs 15 residues. The germline V gene has CDR1 DFQATT and CDR2 SNEGSKA (reference sequence). The chain's CDR3 is CSARDGEGALETQYF.

This rearrangement joins TRBV27 to TRBJ2-5; as DNA is missing, the TRBD2 call by TCRdb cannot be tested. CDR3 length: 14 residues. Germline V gives CDR1 MNHEY, CDR2 SMNVEV (reference sequence). The CDR3 is CASSALSSRETQYF.